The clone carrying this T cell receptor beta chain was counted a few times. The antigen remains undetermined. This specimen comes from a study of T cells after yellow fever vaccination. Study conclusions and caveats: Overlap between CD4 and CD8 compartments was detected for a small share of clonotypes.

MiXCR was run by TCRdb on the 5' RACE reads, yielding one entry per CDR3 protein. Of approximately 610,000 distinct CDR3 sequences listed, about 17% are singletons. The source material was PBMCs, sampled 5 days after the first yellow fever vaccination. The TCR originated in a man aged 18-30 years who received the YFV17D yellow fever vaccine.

DNA of the CDR3: TGCGCCAGCAGCCAAGTATCCTCACCAGATACGCAGTATTTT. Translated: CASSQVSSPDTQYF. V is TRBV4-1 and J is TRBJ2-3, with D unclear. This CDR3 is built from 14 residues. The ends were cut back, 1 base at V and 4 bases at J, with 9 bases in the middle. Germline V CDR1 and CDR2: MGHRA, YSYEKL.